These 30 T cell receptor beta chains share one sample of origin, sequenced in a study of blood T cell repertoires in COVID-19. Sequenced by immunoSEQ multiplex PCR; TCRdb stores in-frame clones only, minus some. The sample has some 21,000 clones, 86% seen once; the top ten hold approximately 12%. The sample comprised peripheral blood. Receptor source: a woman older than 75 with active or convalescent COVID-19.

The chain links TRBV2 to TRBJ1-4; unclear D gene. The CDR3 contains 15 residues. Germline V gene sequence: CDR1 SNHLY, CDR2 FYNNEI. Trimming removed 1 base at V and 5 bases at J, with 11 bases between. The CDR3 spells CASSEEGVYNEKLFF. The CDR3, as DNA: TGTGCCAGCAGTGAAGAGGGAGTATACAATGAAAAACTGTTTTTT.

The V call is TRBV18, the J call TRBJ2-3; 7 bases line up with TRBD1. CDR1 and CDR2 (germline): KGHSH, LQKENI. Trimming at V came to 3 bases and at J to 5 bases, leaving 8 bases not matched to a gene. The CDR3 loop spans 15 amino acids. The CDR3 here is CASSPSLRGIDTQYF. In DNA, the CDR3 is TGTGCCAGCTCACCGAGCCTCAGGGGGATAGATACGCAGTATTTT.

The chain couples TRBV3-1 (or the pseudogene TRBV3-2) to TRBJ2-3; D may be TRBD2 (5 bases). CDR1 LGHDT and CDR2 YNNKEL come from the germline V gene (reference sequence). V was cut by 4 bases and J by 8 bases, with 13 bases left in between. This CDR3 is 13 amino acids long. The CDR3 nucleotides are TGTGCCAGCAGCCCTAGCTCCTGGGGTACGCAGTATTTT. It translates to CASSPSSWGTQYF.

The sample holds one count of this clone. The sample has other DNA sequences that encode this CDR3 too. V gene TRBV7-9 combines with J gene TRBJ1-2, with a possible D match to TRBD1 (6 bases). CDR1 and CDR2 from the germline V gene are SEHNR and FQNEAQ (reference sequence). CDR3 length: 15 amino acids. Trimming removed 1 base from V and 3 bases from J, with 12 bases in between. The CDR3: CASSLERGGDYGYTF. CDR3 in DNA: TGTGCCAGCAGCTTAGAGAGGGGGGGCGACTATGGCTACACCTTC.

The rearrangement links TRBV6-5 to TRBJ2-1, with TRBD2 matching over 7 bases. The germline V gene encodes CDR1 MNHEY and CDR2 SVGAGI. V shed 6 bases, J shed 7 bases, and the junction held 12 bases outside the gene matches. This CDR3 spans 15 amino acids. The CDR3 reads CASRSSAGAWNEQFF. The CDR3 nucleotides are TGTGCCAGCAGATCTTCGGCGGGAGCTTGGAATGAGCAGTTCTTC.

This rearrangement joins TRBV6-5 to TRBJ1-1, with TRBD1 matching over 7 bases. Trimming removed 6 bases from V and 2 bases from J; junction bases left unmatched: 6. This CDR3 region has 14 residues. The germline V gene encodes CDR1 MNHEY and CDR2 SVGAGI. CDR3 residues: CASRRRDRNTEAFF. The CDR3 region has the DNA TGTGCCAGCAGGAGACGGGACAGAAACACTGAAGCTTTCTTT.

The V call is TRBV15, the J call TRBJ2-7; 9 nucleotides align to TRBD1. Germline V lookup: CDR1 LNHNV, CDR2 YYDKDF (reference sequence). Trimming took 0 bases from V and 3 from J; bases not matched to a gene: 12. The CDR3 runs 18 residues. The CDR3 is CATSRDPTSWDRVYEQYF. The DNA of the CDR3 is TGTGCCACCAGCAGAGATCCAACAAGCTGGGACAGGGTCTACGAGCAGTACTTC.

This clone was seen once. The chain couples TRBV11-1 to TRBJ2-1, with D possibly TRBD1 on 6 matching bases. The CDR3 runs to 15 residues. The V end was cut by 5 bases, the J end by 4 bases, with 15 bases between. CDR1 is SGHAT, CDR2 FQDESV, per germline (reference sequence). The CDR3 sequence is CASSRAAGAYNEQFF. The CDR3 DNA is TGTGCCAGCAGCCGGGCCGCAGGGGCGTACAATGAGCAGTTCTTC.

A few counts support this clone. The J gene is TRBJ2-7, the V gene TRBV27, with D possibly TRBD2 on 5 matching bases. The CDR3 runs 13 residues. Germline CDR1 MNHEY, CDR2 SMNVEV (reference sequence). The V gene lost 0 bases and the J gene lost 6 bases, with 9 bases spanning the gap. CDR3 region: CASSLSPGFEQYF. Here the CDR3 DNA reads TGTGCCAGCAGTTTATCCCCGGGGTTCGAGCAGTACTTC.

This chain uses TRBV12-3 or TRBV12-4 with TRBJ1-2, with 8 bases lining up with TRBD1. J gave up 5 bases and V 5 bases, and 4 bases lay outside the gene matches. CDR3 length: 13 amino acids. The DNA of the CDR3 is TGTGCCAGCAGTCAGGGGGCGGGGTATGGCTACACCTTC. Its protein product is CASSQGAGYGYTF.

The chain uses TRBV5-4 and TRBJ2-2; the match to TRBD1 covers 9 bases. V lost 4 bases and J lost 6; bases outside the gene matches: 10. This CDR3 contains 16 residues. CDR1 is SGHNT and CDR2 is YYREEE in the germline V gene (reference sequence). CDR3 residues: CASSPGTGRLAGELFF. The CDR3 DNA is TGTGCCAGCAGCCCTGGGACAGGGAGATTGGCCGGGGAGCTGTTTTTT.

The chain combines TRBV11-1 with TRBJ1-5; no definite D call. Germline V CDR1 and CDR2: SGHAT, FQDESV (reference sequence). V gave up 5 bases and J gave up 3 bases, with 11 bases separating them. The CDR3 length is 14 residues. The CDR3 here is CASSPDRHNQPQHF. CDR3 nucleotide sequence: TGTGCCAGCAGCCCAGATCGACACAATCAGCCCCAGCATTTT.

The chain has TRBV5-8 and TRBJ2-1; TRBD1 might be the D (6 bases). Germline CDR1 reads SGHTS; CDR2 reads YDEGEE. There are 17 residues in the CDR3. V lost 3 bases to trimming and J lost 12 bases, with 28 bases between them. The DNA for the CDR3 is TGTGCCAGCAGCTATACTGACGACAGGCTTACATCGTCGAGGCAGTTCTTC. It encodes CASSYTDDRLTSSRQFF.

This rearrangement joins TRBV19 to TRBJ1-1; maybe TRBD1 (5 bases). The CDR3 is made up of 15 amino acids. V lost 3 bases, J lost 5 bases, and 16 bases lay in between. Germline V gene lookup returns CDR1 LNHDA and CDR2 SQIVND (reference sequence). The DNA of the CDR3 is TGTGCCAGTAGTATCGGCGCCAGGGTAGGAACTGAAGCTTTCTTT. It specifies CASSIGARVGTEAFF.

The chain uses TRBV7-9 and TRBJ1-3; 7 bases map to TRBD1. The ends lost 5 bases at V and 1 base at J; junction bases unmatched: 8. Germline CDR1 reads SEHNR; CDR2 reads FQNEAQ (reference sequence). The CDR3 consists of 16 residues. The DNA of the CDR3 is TGTGCCAGCAGCCTCGTACAGGGGCGGTCTGGAAACACCATATATTTT. It encodes CASSLVQGRSGNTIYF. Complete variable domain (other parts from reference TRBV7-9 and TRBJ1-3): DTGVSQNPRHKITKRGQNVTFRCDPISEHNRLYWYRQTLGQGPEFLTYFQNEAQLEKSRLLSDRFSAERPKGSFSTLEIQRTEQGDSAMYLCASSLVQGRSGNTIYFGEGSWLTVV.

The chain joins TRBV28 to TRBJ2-1, with D uncertain. This CDR3 has 11 residues. The V end was cut by 6 bases, the J end by 9 bases, with 9 bases between. CDR1 is MDHEN and CDR2 is SYDVKM in the germline V gene. CDR3 nucleotides: TGTGCCAGCAGAAGTCCAGTTGAGCAGTTCTTC. Encoded protein: CASRSPVEQFF. Variable domain in full (rest from reference TRBV28 and TRBJ2-1): DVKVTQSSRYLVKRTGEKVFLECVQDMDHENMFWYRQDPGLGLRLIYFSYDVKMKEKGDIPEGYSVSREKKERFSLILESASTNQTSMYLCASRSPVEQFFGPGTRLTVL.

This clone was detected only a few times. CDR3 residues: CASSQDPLAGDEQYF. Here the CDR3 DNA reads TGTGCCAGCAGCCAAGATCCGCTAGCGGGAGACGAGCAGTACTTC. The chain employs TRBV4-2 and TRBJ2-7; 10 positions match TRBD2. Germline CDR1 LGHNA, CDR2 YNFKEQ. The V gene end was trimmed by 0 bases and the J gene end by 5 bases; junction bases not matched to a gene: 4. The CDR3 runs to 15 residues.

In its sample, this clone was seen a few times. The chain combines TRBV13 with TRBJ2-2; 16 positions match TRBD2. V shed 5 bases, J shed 3 bases, and the junction held 12 bases outside the gene matches. Germline lookup yields CDR1 PRHDT and CDR2 FYEKMQ (reference sequence). The CDR3 extends over 20 amino acids. The DNA of the CDR3 is TGTGCCAGCAGCGGAGAACCGGGACTAGCGGGGGGGCCGGACACCGGGGAGCTGTTTTTT. Protein sequence: CASSGEPGLAGGPDTGELFF.

This clone was recorded once. The chain couples TRBV11-3 to TRBJ1-1; possible D gene TRBD1, 5 bases. This CDR3 has 13 amino acids. Trimming pared 3 bases from V and 1 base from J, leaving 6 bases between. Germline CDR1 reads SGHNT; CDR2 reads YENEEA. CDR3 sequence reads: CASSFQGNTEAFF. The CDR3 DNA is TGTGCCAGCAGCTTTCAGGGGAACACTGAAGCTTTCTTT.

V usage is TRBV11-2 and J usage is TRBJ2-5, with D perhaps TRBD2 (7 bases). CDR3 length: 15 residues. Germline CDR1 is SGHAT and CDR2 is FQNNGV. V lost 1 base and J lost 4, with 13 bases in between. This CDR3 reads CASSLVGGGPETQYF. Here the CDR3 DNA reads TGTGCCAGCAGCTTAGTGGGGGGGGGCCCAGAGACCCAGTACTTC.

V and J are TRBV9 and TRBJ1-3, with 11 bases that match TRBD1. The germline V gene has CDR1 SGDLS and CDR2 YYNGEE. The CDR3 consists of 16 residues. V trimming: 3 bases; J trimming: 3 bases; junction bases outside the gene matches: 5. The CDR3 is CASSAGQGAGGNTIYF. The CDR3 region has the DNA TGTGCCAGCAGCGCCGGACAGGGGGCGGGTGGAAACACCATATATTTT. Based on the CDR3 plus reference TRBV9 and TRBJ1-3, the full variable domain is DSGVTQTPKHLITATGQRVTLRCSPRSGDLSVYWYQQSLDQGLQFLIQYYNGEERAKGNILERFSAQQFPDLHSELNLSSLELGDSALYFCASSAGQGAGGNTIYFGEGSWLTVV.

The rearrangement uses TRBV27 and TRBJ1-6; D possibly corresponds to TRBD1 (5 bases). V shed 1 base and J shed 10 bases, with 11 bases lying between them. The CDR3 consists of 14 residues. The germline V gene has CDR1 MNHEY and CDR2 SMNVEV (reference sequence). This chain's CDR3 is CASSLLGDGSPLHF. CDR3 DNA: TGTGCCAGCAGTTTATTAGGGGATGGGTCACCCCTCCACTTT.

V and J are TRBV19 and TRBJ2-3; tentative D call: TRBD2 (5 bases). The V end was cut by 4 bases, the J end by 0 bases, with 5 bases between. The CDR3 is 13 residues long. Germline CDR1 and CDR2: LNHDA and SQIVND (reference sequence). CDR3 sequence (DNA): TGTGCCAGTAGTAGCGGGAGCACAGATACGCAGTATTTT. This gives the protein CASSSGSTDTQYF. The full variable domain, rest sourced from reference TRBV19 and TRBJ2-3, is DGGITQSPKYLFRKEGQNVTLSCEQNLNHDAMYWYRQDPGQGLRLIYYSQIVNDFQKGDIAEGYSVSREKKESFPLTVTSAQKNPTAFYLCASSSGSTDTQYFGPGTRLTVL.

The V call is TRBV7-9, the J call TRBJ2-5; 7 bases line up with TRBD1. V trimming: 3 bases; J trimming: 5 bases; junction bases outside the gene matches: 6. This CDR3 contains 14 residues. Germline CDR1 SEHNR, CDR2 FQNEAQ (reference sequence). This CDR3 reads CASSFDRVKETQYF. Written as DNA, the CDR3 is TGTGCCAGCAGCTTTGACAGGGTGAAGGAGACCCAGTACTTC.

The chain carries TRBV6-6 and TRBJ2-7; 9 nucleotides agree with TRBD1. With V trimmed by 2 bases and J by 3 bases, 5 bases remained unmatched. CDR1 is MNHNY, CDR2 SVGAGI, per germline (reference sequence). CDR3 length: 15 amino acids. CDR3 coding DNA: TGTGCCAGCAGTTACGGGGGACAGGGAATCTACGAGCAGTACTTC. Protein product: CASSYGGQGIYEQYF.

J is TRBJ1-4 and V is TRBV28; D might be TRBD1 (6 bases). CDR3 length: 15 residues. V lost 6 bases to trimming and J lost 7 bases, with 18 bases between them. Germline V gene lookup returns CDR1 MDHEN and CDR2 SYDVKM. The CDR3 region is CASSLQGWLGEKLFF. The CDR3 bases are TGTGCCAGCAGCCTACAGGGTTGGCTGGGTGAAAAACTGTTTTTT.

The chain carries TRBV4-1 and TRBJ1-1; D remains unclear. V was cut by 0 bases and J by 6 bases, with 8 bases left in between. This CDR3 region has 13 residues. Germline lookup yields CDR1 MGHRA and CDR2 YSYEKL. The DNA for the CDR3 is TGCGCCAGCAGCCAAGACAGGATCCCTGAAGCTTTCTTT. Translated: CASSQDRIPEAFF.

V and J are TRBV15 and TRBJ1-2; D remains unclear. This CDR3 has 13 residues. Germline V gives CDR1 LNHNV, CDR2 YYDKDF (reference sequence). V shed 0 bases and J shed 8 bases, with 10 bases lying between them. The CDR3 protein is CATSRERVQGYTF. The CDR3 nucleotides are TGTGCCACCAGCAGAGAGCGGGTTCAGGGCTACACCTTC.

This chain uses TRBV7-2 with TRBJ1-2, with a weak D call TRBD1 (5 bases). Germline lookup yields CDR1 SGHTA and CDR2 FQGNSA. The CDR3 is 14 amino acids. The ends were cut back, 4 bases at V and 6 bases at J, with 15 bases in the middle. The CDR3 DNA follows: TGTGCCAGCAGCTCCCGGGGAGGGGATAATGGCTACACCTTC. This translates into CASSSRGGDNGYTF.

This clone appeared a few times. The chain recombines TRBV18 with TRBJ2-7, with 8 bases matching TRBD1. In germline, CDR1 is KGHSH, CDR2 LQKENI. The CDR3 loop spans 16 amino acids. Trimming took 5 bases from V and 4 from J; bases not matched to a gene: 13. The CDR3 here is CASSSKPGTGPYEQYF. The CDR3 nucleotides are TGTGCCAGCTCATCCAAACCCGGGACAGGCCCTTACGAGCAGTACTTC. The full variable domain, rest sourced from reference TRBV18 and TRBJ2-7, is NAGVMQNPRHLVRRRGQEARLRCSPMKGHSHVYWYRQLPEEGLKFMVYLQKENIIDESGMPKERFSAEFPKEGPSILRIQQVVRGDSAAYFCASSSKPGTGPYEQYFGPGTRLTVT.